Listed below are T cell receptor beta chains from one sample, sequenced in a study of shared clonotypes between healthy human individuals. Profiled with immunoSEQ multiplex PCR; TCRdb holds only in-frame clones, not every one. The data contain approximately 2,000,000 clones, over 85% of them singletons. Specimen: naive CD8+ T cells from PBMCs. These receptors originate from a man younger than 35 in good health. Some clones in this sample may be carry-over from other donors' samples. Both conserved end residues are part of each CDR3.

V gene	J gene	CDR3 protein
TRBV19	TRBJ1-5	CASSIGSQPQHF
TRBV7-8	TRBJ2-2	CASSLGLAGGPHTGELFF
TRBV7-5	TRBJ2-1	CARSLHILTSGNNEQFF
TRBV27	TRBJ2-1	CASSLLTGLANPPYNEQFF
TRBV21-1	TRBJ1-5	CASSKRRPGQGDQPQHF
TRBV11-2	TRBJ2-5	CASSRFREGHETQYF
TRBV29-1	TRBJ2-7	CSATTGVFEQYF
TRBV7-9	TRBJ1-4	CASSLGEGGEKLFF
TRBV27	TRBJ2-7	CATSRRTGSYEQYF
TRBV11-2	TRBJ1-5	CASSLHGNQPQHF
TRBV28	TRBJ1-5	CASSLPDSLSNQPQHF
TRBV9	TRBJ2-7	CASSVQGAVDEQYF
TRBV7-6	TRBJ2-1	CASSWTSGEYDEQFF
TRBV4-1	TRBJ1-2	CASSQDRTAPDGYTF
TRBV30	TRBJ2-4	CAWSVAKNIQYF
TRBV19	TRBJ1-1	CASSILMRGGTSYTEAFF
TRBV15	TRBJ2-7	CATSSSGGPYEQYF
TRBV4-2	TRBJ2-1	CASSQDLGRRSYNEQFF
TRBV9	TRBJ2-1	CASSVDAWRGNEQFF
TRBV28	TRBJ1-2	CASTPWGISGGYTF
TRBV6-1	TRBJ1-5	CASSDTRGGNQPQHF
TRBV11-2	TRBJ2-5	CASSLGTRTSAETQYF
TRBV6-6	TRBJ2-3	CASCDTSTDTQYF
TRBV29-1	TRBJ2-7	CSVASGGEYEQYF
TRBV14	TRBJ2-5	CASSQEEGFAHVSLRPQKTQYF
TRBV5-4	TRBJ1-1	CASSPGTGLANTEAFF
TRBV7-6	TRBJ2-1	CASSFLISNEQFF
TRBV4-3	TRBJ1-2	CASSQDRTGRSGYTF
TRBV4-1	TRBJ2-1	CASSQRDREFSYNEQFF
TRBV28	TRBJ2-7	CASSSEMGLENSEQYF
TRBV21-1	TRBJ2-7	CASSKLTEPYEQYF
TRBV28	TRBJ2-1	CASSPITHPPEFF
TRBV27	TRBJ1-2	CASSLLQGNGYTF
TRBV28	TRBJ2-1	CASSLGRLDKFF
TRBV5-6	TRBJ1-5	CASSIGPGSNQPQHF
TRBV13	TRBJ2-7	CASSPQTSGKPVDEQYF
TRBV5-8	TRBJ2-7	CASSFVDRVGEQYF
TRBV29-1	TRBJ2-2	CSVEPNTGELFF
TRBV27	TRBJ2-7	CASSLNGWEQYF
TRBV6-6	TRBJ2-7	CASSYTTPPYEQYF
TRBV27	TRBJ2-2	CASSSSGELFF
TRBV4-2	TRBJ1-6	CASSQDRQGPYNSPLHF
TRBV6-6	TRBJ2-1	CASSWGQGINNEQFF
TRBV2	TRBJ2-1	CACRTAGALGEQFF
TRBV5-1	TRBJ2-3	CASSIPGQSTDTQYF
TRBV7-3	TRBJ2-3	CASSLSPADTQYF
TRBV6-1	TRBJ1-1	CASSESRTEAFF
TRBV18	TRBJ2-5	CASSPGTGGEETQYF
TRBV7-9	TRBJ2-7	CASSSTGTGTYEQYF
TRBV7-2	TRBJ1-5	CASNWASQPQHF
TRBV27	TRBJ2-7	CASSLGDRRSYEQYF
TRBV4-3	TRBJ1-1	CASSQDGVNTEAFF
TRBV18	TRBJ2-5	CASSAPAADQETQYF
TRBV7-9	TRBJ2-1	CASSPKLQARYNEQFF